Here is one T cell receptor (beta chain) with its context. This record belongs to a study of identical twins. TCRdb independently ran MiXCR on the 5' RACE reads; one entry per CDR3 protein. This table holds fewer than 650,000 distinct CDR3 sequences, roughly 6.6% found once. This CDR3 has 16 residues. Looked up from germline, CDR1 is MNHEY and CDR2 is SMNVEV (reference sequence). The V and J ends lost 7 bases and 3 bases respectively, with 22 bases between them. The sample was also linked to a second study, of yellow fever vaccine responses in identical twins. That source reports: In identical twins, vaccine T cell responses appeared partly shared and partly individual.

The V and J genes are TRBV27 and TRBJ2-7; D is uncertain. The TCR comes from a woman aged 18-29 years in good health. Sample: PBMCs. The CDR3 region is CASTHQTPEGYYEQYF. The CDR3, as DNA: TGTGCCAGCACCCACCAGACCCCTGAAGGGTACTACGAGCAGTACTTC.